Listed below are T cell receptor beta chains from one sample, sequenced in a study of shared clonotypes between healthy human individuals. TCRdb keeps only in-frame clones here, not all; method: immunoSEQ multiplex PCR. Found here are fewer than 1.4 million clones, around 78% of them singletons; the top ten hold roughly 0.61%. The sample was memory CD4+ T cells from PBMCs. Receptor source: a man aged 18 to 30 in good health. Some clones in this sample may be carry-over from other donors' samples. Both conserved end residues are part of each CDR3. A D gene is named only where the DNA matches it firmly. Part of the rows lack a size; the others show once, few, many or a class for expanded clones.

size	D	V	J	CDR3	DNA
NA	TRBD1	TRBV5-6	TRBJ2-5	CASSRDRGRGYQETQYF	TGTGCCAGCAGCCGGGACAGGGGAAGGGGGTACCAAGAGACCCAGTACTTC
NA	TRBD2	TRBV2	TRBJ2-7	CASNGLAGWMGHEQYF	TGTGCCAGCAACGGACTAGCGGGATGGATGGGGCACGAGCAGTACTTC
NA	NA	TRBV11-3	TRBJ2-7	CASSSHAPSQARTNYEQYF	TGTGCCAGCAGCTCCCATGCCCCTAGTCAAGCGAGGACCAATTACGAGCAGTACTTC
NA	NA	TRBV2	TRBJ1-3	CASSEAHSLSGNTIYF	TGTGCCAGCAGTGAAGCGCACAGCCTCTCTGGAAACACCATATATTTT
NA	TRBD1	TRBV29-1	TRBJ1-2	CSVEPQGAAYGYTF	TGCAGCGTTGAACCGCAGGGGGCCGCCTATGGCTACACCTTC
few	NA	TRBV4-1	TRBJ1-1	CASSPVDVLGTEAFF	TGCGCCAGCAGCCCAGTGGACGTGCTCGGGACTGAAGCTTTCTTT
many	TRBD1	TRBV25-1	TRBJ2-7	CASRPTGYYEQYF	TGTGCCAGCAGACCGACAGGGTATTACGAGCAGTACTTC
NA	NA	TRBV7-3	TRBJ2-7	CASSLGAGSYEQYF	TGTGCCAGCAGCTTAGGGGCCGGATCCTACGAGCAGTACTTC
NA	NA	TRBV30	TRBJ1-1	CAWSVRLLKRGISEAFF	TGTGCCTGGAGTGTACGCCTTCTCAAACGGGGAATCTCTGAAGCTTTCTTT
NA	NA	TRBV18	TRBJ2-7	CASSEVRLSYQYF	TGTGCCAGCTCAGAGGTTAGGCTTTCGTACCAGTACTTC